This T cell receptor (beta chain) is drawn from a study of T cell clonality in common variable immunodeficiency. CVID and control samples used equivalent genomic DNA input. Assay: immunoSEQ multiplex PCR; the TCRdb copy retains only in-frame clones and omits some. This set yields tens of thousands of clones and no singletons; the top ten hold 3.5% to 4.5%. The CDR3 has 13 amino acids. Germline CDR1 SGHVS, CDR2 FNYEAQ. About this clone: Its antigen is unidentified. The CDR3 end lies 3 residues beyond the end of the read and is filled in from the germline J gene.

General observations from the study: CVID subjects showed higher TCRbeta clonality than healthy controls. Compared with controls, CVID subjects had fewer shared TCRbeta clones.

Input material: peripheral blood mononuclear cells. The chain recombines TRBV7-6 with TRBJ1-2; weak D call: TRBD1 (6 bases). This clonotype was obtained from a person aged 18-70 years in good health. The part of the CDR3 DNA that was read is TGTGCCAGCAGCTTATTCGGGGACAATGAC. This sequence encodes CASSLFGDND. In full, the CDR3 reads CASSLFGDNDYTF.